This T cell receptor (beta chain) comes out of a study of response to subunit inactivated influenza vaccine. Study-wide points: Seasonal influenza vaccination, on each occasion, was suggested by the authors to recruit few new T cells.

This clonotype was seen at least ten times. Its specificity is not known. The CDR3 has 14 residues. Trimming removed 3 bases from V and 6 bases from J; junction bases left unmatched: 5. CDR1 and CDR2 (germline): MDHEN, SYDVKM. TCRdb fed the RT-PCR reads into MiXCR, producing one record per CDR3 protein. The data hold roughly 540,000 distinct CDR3 sequences, with around 21% observed a single time. These same records also appear under a second study, on T cells expressing NK-cell markers. According to that study: With UMIs, 5'RACE template switching was used to make TCR beta cDNA. All TCR beta repertoires analysed originated from sorted CD3+CD56+NKG2C+, CD3+CD56+NKG2C- and CD3+CD56-NKG2C+ T cells. One observes that, in several donors, these clonotypes were also the leading ones within the CD3+CD56-NKG2C+ fraction. Evidence did not settle whether expanded NKG2C+ T cell clones targeted HCMV.

This receptor was taken from a man over 45 who received an inactivated influenza vaccine. Sample: CD4+ T cells sorted from PBMCs, taken 12 days after vaccination. The chain carries TRBV28 and TRBJ2-1; 7 bases are shared with TRBD1. The CDR3 here is CASSFTRGRNEQFF. CDR3 nucleotide sequence: TGTGCCAGCAGTTTTACAAGGGGGCGCAATGAGCAGTTCTTC.